This TCR beta chain is drawn from a study of control samples from healthy donors and cancer patients. The V gene's germline CDR1 is SGHRS and CDR2 YFSETQ. Trimming took 0 bases from V and 4 from J, leaving 11 bases between them. The length of the CDR3 is 15 residues. Assay: immunoSEQ multiplex PCR; the TCRdb copy retains only in-frame clones and omits some. Among 35,000 to 45,000 clones, around four fifths were seen once, and the ten largest hold roughly 50%. The chain joins TRBV5-1 to TRBJ2-1; TRBD2 might be the D (6 bases). Sequencing input: blood. This TCR was recovered from a man between 60 and 70 years old in good health. The CDR3 DNA reads TGCGCCAGCAGCTTGGCTACTAGCCATTACAATGAGCAGTTCTTC. Translation: CASSLATSHYNEQFF. The full variable domain, completed using reference TRBV5-1 and TRBJ2-1, is KAGVTQTPRYLIKTRGQQVTLSCSPISGHRSVSWYQQTPGQGLQFLFEYFSETQRNKGNFPGRFSGRQFSNSRSEMNVSTLELGDSALYLCASSLATSHYNEQFFGPGTRLTVL.